The clone carrying this T cell receptor (beta chain) was found a few times. The antigen is undetermined. Time point in this sample: newly diagnosed GD, antithyroid drugs for less than 3 months. The TCR library was made from RNA that had been extracted from PBMCs in TRIzol. Diagnosing Graves' disease relied on the American Thyroid Association guidelines. The record originates from a study of regulatory T cells in long-lasting Graves disease. Study-level findings and limits: Accuracy could have been hurt by small sample size. Persistent patients shared more public clonotypes (about 2,700) than newly diagnosed patients (around 1,000). When disease was persistent, TRBV28, TRBJ1-2 and TRBJ2-5 were the favored segments.

Both iRepertoire HTBI primers and Arm-PCR of CDR3 regions were used to build the TCR beta libraries. TCRdb reprocessed the multiplex PCR reads with MiXCR, giving one entry per CDR3 protein. The sample includes about 320,000 distinct CDR3 sequences, approximately 20% of them seen just once. This CDR3 comprises 15 residues. V shed 1 base and J shed 4 bases, with 10 bases lying between them. In germline, CDR1 is MDHEN, CDR2 SYDVKM. The chain uses TRBV28 and TRBJ2-2; D is ambiguous. The clonotype was recovered from a female donor with Graves disease. The sequences come from peripheral blood mononuclear cells (PBMCs), collected at new diagnosis, from a patient treated with antithyroid drugs. The CDR3 nucleotides read TGTGCCAGCAGTTTATCGGGCCCTCGCACCGGGGAGCTGTTTTTT. This codes for CASSLSGPRTGELFF.